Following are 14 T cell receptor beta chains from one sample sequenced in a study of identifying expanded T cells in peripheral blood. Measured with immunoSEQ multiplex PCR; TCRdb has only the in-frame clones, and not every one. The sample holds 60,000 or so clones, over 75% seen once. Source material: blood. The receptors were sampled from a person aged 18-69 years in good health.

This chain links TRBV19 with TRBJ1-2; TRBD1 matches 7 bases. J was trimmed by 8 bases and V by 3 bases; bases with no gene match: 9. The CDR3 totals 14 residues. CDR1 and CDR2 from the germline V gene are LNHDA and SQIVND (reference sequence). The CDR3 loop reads CASSIGLTGQGYTF. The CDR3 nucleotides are TGTGCCAGTAGTATTGGCCTGACAGGGCAAGGCTACACCTTC. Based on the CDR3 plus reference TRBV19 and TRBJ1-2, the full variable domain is DGGITQSPKYLFRKEGQNVTLSCEQNLNHDAMYWYRQDPGQGLRLIYYSQIVNDFQKGDIAEGYSVSREKKESFPLTVTSAQKNPTAFYLCASSIGLTGQGYTFGSGTRLTVV.

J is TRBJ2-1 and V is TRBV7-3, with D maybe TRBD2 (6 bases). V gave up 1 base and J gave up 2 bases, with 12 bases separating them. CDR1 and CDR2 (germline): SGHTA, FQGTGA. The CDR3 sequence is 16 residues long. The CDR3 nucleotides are TGTGCCAGCAGCTTAAGTCGCGGGGTTACCTACAATGAGCAGTTCTTC. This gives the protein CASSLSRGVTYNEQFF.

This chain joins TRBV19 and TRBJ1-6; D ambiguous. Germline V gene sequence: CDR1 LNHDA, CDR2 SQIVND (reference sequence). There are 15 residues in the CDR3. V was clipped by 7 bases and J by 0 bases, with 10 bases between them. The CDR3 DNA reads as TGTGCCAGTACCCCACAGTCCTCCTATAATTCACCCCTCCACTTT. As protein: CASTPQSSYNSPLHF.

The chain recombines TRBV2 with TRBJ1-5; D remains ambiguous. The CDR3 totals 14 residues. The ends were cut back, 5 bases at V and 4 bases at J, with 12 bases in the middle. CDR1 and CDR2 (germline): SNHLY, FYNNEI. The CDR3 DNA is TGTGCCAGCAGTCTTGAGGCCTCTAATCAGCCCCAGCATTTT. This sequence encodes CASSLEASNQPQHF.

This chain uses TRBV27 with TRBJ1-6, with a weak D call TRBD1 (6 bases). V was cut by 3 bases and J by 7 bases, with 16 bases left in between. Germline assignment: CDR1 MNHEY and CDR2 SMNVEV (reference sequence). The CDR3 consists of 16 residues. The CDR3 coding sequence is TGTGCCAGCAGTTTTATTTCGGGGGCGCGGAATTCACCCCTCCACTTT. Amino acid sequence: CASSFISGARNSPLHF.

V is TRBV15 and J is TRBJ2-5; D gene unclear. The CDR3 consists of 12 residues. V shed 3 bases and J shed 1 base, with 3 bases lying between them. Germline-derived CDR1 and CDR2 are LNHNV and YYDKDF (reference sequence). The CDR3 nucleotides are TGTGCCACCAGCAGGGGCCAAGAGACCCAGTACTTC. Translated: CATSRGQETQYF.

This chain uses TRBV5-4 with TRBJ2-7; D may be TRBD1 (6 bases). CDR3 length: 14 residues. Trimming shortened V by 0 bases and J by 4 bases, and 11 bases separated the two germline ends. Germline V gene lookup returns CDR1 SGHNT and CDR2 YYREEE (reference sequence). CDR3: CASSLAQGKYEQYF. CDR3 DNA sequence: TGTGCCAGCAGCTTGGCCCAGGGGAAGTACGAGCAGTACTTC.

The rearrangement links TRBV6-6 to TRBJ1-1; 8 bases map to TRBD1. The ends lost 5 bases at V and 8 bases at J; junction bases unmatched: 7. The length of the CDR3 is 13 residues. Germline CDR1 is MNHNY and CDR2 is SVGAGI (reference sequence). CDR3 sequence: CASSRPGQGEAFF. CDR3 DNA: TGTGCCAGCAGTCGACCTGGACAGGGCGAAGCTTTCTTT.

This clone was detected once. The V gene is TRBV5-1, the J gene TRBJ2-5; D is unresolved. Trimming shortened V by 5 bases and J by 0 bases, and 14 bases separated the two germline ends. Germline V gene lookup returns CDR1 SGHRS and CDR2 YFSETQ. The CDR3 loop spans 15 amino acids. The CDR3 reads CASRPQPRNQETQYF. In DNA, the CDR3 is TGCGCCAGCAGGCCTCAGCCCCGCAACCAAGAGACCCAGTACTTC.

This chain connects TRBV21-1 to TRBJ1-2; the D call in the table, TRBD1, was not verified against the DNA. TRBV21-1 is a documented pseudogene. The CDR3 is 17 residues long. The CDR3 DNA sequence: TGTGCCAGCTACTTTCGGGACAGGGGCCGGATTAGGTGGGGCTACACCTTC. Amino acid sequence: CASYFRDRGRIRWGYTF.

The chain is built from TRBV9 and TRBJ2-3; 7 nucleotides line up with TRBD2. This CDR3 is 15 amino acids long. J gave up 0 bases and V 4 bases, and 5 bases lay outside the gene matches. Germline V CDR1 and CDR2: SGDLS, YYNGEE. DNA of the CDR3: TGTGCCAGCAGCATCTATAGCGGGAGCACAGATACGCAGTATTTT. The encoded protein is CASSIYSGSTDTQYF.

This CDR3 is CASSSTTLGGNEQFF. Here the CDR3 DNA reads TGTGCCAGCAGCTCAACGACTCTTGGGGGCAATGAGCAGTTCTTC. The J gene is TRBJ2-1, the V gene TRBV11-2; D assignment may be TRBD1 or TRBD2 (5 bases each). Germline CDR1 is SGHAT and CDR2 is FQNNGV. V shed 4 bases and J shed 6 bases, with 16 bases lying between them. The CDR3 covers 15 residues.

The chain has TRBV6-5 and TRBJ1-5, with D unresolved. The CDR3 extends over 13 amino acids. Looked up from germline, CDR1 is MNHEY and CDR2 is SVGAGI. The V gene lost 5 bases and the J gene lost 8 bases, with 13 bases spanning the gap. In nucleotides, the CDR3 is TGTGCCAGCAGTGAATCCCCGGGGAAGCCCCAGCATTTT. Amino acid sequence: CASSESPGKPQHF.

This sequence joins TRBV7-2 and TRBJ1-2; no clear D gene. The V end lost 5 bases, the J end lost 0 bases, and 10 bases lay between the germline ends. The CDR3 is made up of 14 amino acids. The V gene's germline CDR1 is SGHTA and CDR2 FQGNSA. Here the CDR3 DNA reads TGTGCCAGCAGCACAAAAATAACTAACTATGGCTACACCTTC. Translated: CASSTKITNYGYTF. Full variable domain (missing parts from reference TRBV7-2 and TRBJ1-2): GAGVSQSPSNKVTEKGKDVELRCDPISGHTALYWYRQSLGQGLEFLIYFQGNSAPDKSGLPSDRFSAERTGGSVSTLTIQRTQQEDSAVYLCASSTKITNYGYTFGSGTRLTVV.